The 25 T cell receptor beta chains given below trace back to one sample, sequenced in a study of T cells after yellow fever vaccination. TCRdb used MiXCR to reprocess the 5' RACE reads, holding one entry per CDR3 protein. Of about 85,000 distinct CDR3 sequences listed, approximately 12% are singletons. The sequenced sample was CD8+ T cells not binding an NS4B(214-222) dextramer, sorted from PBMCs, obtained roughly 23 days after the first yellow fever vaccination. The receptor set was obtained from a man between 18 and 29 years old who received the YFV17D yellow fever vaccine.

The table lists this clonotype with a few counts. The J gene is TRBJ2-1, the V gene TRBV2; D possibly corresponds to TRBD2 (6 bases). The CDR3 covers 15 residues. Between the trimmed V and J ends, which lost 6 bases and 6 bases, there was a span of 18 bases. CDR1 SNHLY and CDR2 FYNNEI come from the germline V gene. The CDR3 sequence is CASRPSLTRLNEQFF. The CDR3 DNA reads as TGTGCCAGCAGACCCTCGCTGACTAGACTCAATGAGCAGTTCTTC.

This clonotype was counted a few times. The V call is TRBV28, the J call TRBJ1-2, with 7 bases lining up with TRBD1. CDR3 length equals 14 residues. The trim removed 5 bases at V and 8 bases at J, leaving 11 bases unmatched. CDR1 is MDHEN and CDR2 is SYDVKM in the germline V gene. In DNA, the CDR3 is TGTGCCAGCAGTAGCCAGAACAGGGGCCCCGGCTACACCTTC. It yields the protein CASSSQNRGPGYTF.

This clonotype has only a few counts. The chain carries TRBV7-9 and TRBJ1-2; D ambiguous. Trimming removed 7 bases at V and 7 bases at J, with 19 bases between. Germline V gene sequence: CDR1 SEHNR, CDR2 FQNEAQ (reference sequence). CDR3 length: 14 residues. In DNA, the CDR3 is TGTGCCAGCATTGGGGTTCCCGAATTCGGTGGCTACACCTTC. Translated: CASIGVPEFGGYTF.

There are a few counts of this clonotype. The gene calls are TRBV7-8 and TRBJ2-2; 7 positions match TRBD1. Trimming took 10 bases from V and 7 from J; bases not matched to a gene: 3. Germline CDR1 is SGHVS and CDR2 is FQNEAQ. This CDR3 has 11 residues. In DNA form, the CDR3 reads TGTGCCACACAGGGGCACGGGGAGCTGTTTTTT. This encodes CATQGHGELFF.

As DNA, the CDR3 is TGCAGTGCTAGAGATCAGGACAGGACCTACGAGCAGTACTTC. It translates to CSARDQDRTYEQYF. The rearrangement uses TRBV20-1 and TRBJ2-7; TRBD1 matches at 7 bases. In germline, CDR1 is DFQATT, CDR2 SNEGSKA (reference sequence). With 0 bases clipped from V and 2 bases from J, the junction kept 4 bases outside the gene matches. This CDR3 has 14 amino acids.

The rearrangement joins TRBV5-5 to TRBJ2-7; D ambiguous. Per the germline V gene, CDR1 is SGHKS and CDR2 is YYEKEE (reference sequence). Trimming removed 4 bases from V and 1 base from J, with 18 bases in between. The CDR3 has 16 amino acids. CDR3 sequence (DNA): TGTGCCAGCAGCCTCCGGACCGGTACTGTATCCTACGAGCAGTACGTC. Translation gives CASSLRTGTVSYEQYV.

This clonotype appeared many times. The V call is TRBV7-9, the J call TRBJ2-1; D remains unclear. Trimming cost V 4 bases and J 6 bases, with 7 bases left between them. Germline CDR1 is SEHNR and CDR2 is FQNEAQ (reference sequence). The CDR3 totals 12 residues. The CDR3 sequence: CASSSPGNEQFF. The CDR3 bases are TGTGCCAGCAGCTCCCCCGGCAATGAGCAGTTCTTC.

This clonotype has only one observation. This chain joins TRBV27 and TRBJ2-3; 8 bases agree with TRBD2. This CDR3 spans 15 amino acids. The germline gives CDR1 MNHEY, CDR2 SMNVEV (reference sequence). V was clipped by 4 bases and J by 1 base; unmatched bases: 4. In DNA form, the CDR3 reads TGTGCCAGCAGTTACGGGGGGGGCGGCACAGATACGCAGTATTTT. Its translation is CASSYGGGGTDTQYF.

The J gene is TRBJ2-7, the V gene TRBV10-1; 7 nucleotides align to TRBD1. The germline CDR1 and CDR2 sequences are WNHNN and SYGVQD (reference sequence). V dropped 4 bases and J dropped 3; count of bases not matched to a gene: 6. The CDR3 totals 14 residues. The CDR3 DNA follows: TGCGCCAGCAGTGTTACAGGGGAATTCTACGAGCAGTACTTC. The encoded protein is CASSVTGEFYEQYF.

This clonotype was counted many times. The gene calls are TRBV6-5 and TRBJ1-4; 8 bases map to TRBD1. CDR1 MNHEY and CDR2 SVGAGI come from the germline V gene. V was pared by 2 bases and J by 7 bases, with 9 bases of the junction left unmatched. This CDR3 comprises 16 residues. The CDR3 loop reads CASSYVSTGGTEKLFF. CDR3 bases: TGTGCCAGCAGTTACGTATCTACAGGGGGAACTGAAAAACTGTTTTTT.

This clonotype was picked up a small number of times. V gene TRBV2 combines with J gene TRBJ2-7; 7 nucleotides line up with TRBD1. Germline trimming cut 6 bases from V and 1 base from J; bases unmatched to any gene: 9. This CDR3 has 15 residues. CDR1 is SNHLY, CDR2 FYNNEI, per germline. The CDR3 region has the DNA TGTGCCAGCAGGGACCGGGACAGCGTATCCTACGAGCAGTACTTC. It is translated as CASRDRDSVSYEQYF.

The chain employs TRBV5-5 and TRBJ2-7, with 8 bases aligning to TRBD2. CDR1 and CDR2 from the germline V gene are SGHKS and YYEKEE (reference sequence). The CDR3 sequence is 14 residues long. Germline trimming cut 0 bases from V and 2 bases from J; bases unmatched to any gene: 1. This chain's CDR3 is CASSLELAAYEQYV. CDR3 nucleotides: TGTGCCAGCAGCTTGGAACTAGCGGCCTACGAGCAGTACGTC.

The table lists this clonotype with a few counts. This chain uses TRBV12-3 or TRBV12-4 with TRBJ2-5; 9 bases align to TRBD1. This CDR3 has 12 residues. V shed 6 bases and J 5 bases; nucleotides not matched to a gene: 1. The CDR3 DNA follows: TGTGCCAGCAGCGGACAGGGGGAGACCCAGTACTTC. Translation: CASSGQGETQYF.

This chain joins TRBV7-2 and TRBJ1-2, with D perhaps TRBD1 (5 bases). CDR1 SGHTA and CDR2 FQGNSA come from the germline V gene. With 1 base removed from V and 4 bases from J, the gap between germline ends came to 19 bases. The CDR3 runs 17 residues. This chain's CDR3 is CASSLGRMGRDSYGYTF. The CDR3 bases are TGTGCCAGCAGCTTAGGACGGATGGGGCGAGATAGCTATGGCTACACCTTC.

In its sample, this clonotype was seen a few times. The rearrangement uses TRBV6-1 and TRBJ1-6; D possibly corresponds to TRBD1 (5 bases). CDR3 length: 15 residues. Germline CDR1 is MNHNS and CDR2 is SASEGT. Trimming shortened V by 1 base and J by 11 bases, and 15 bases separated the two germline ends. The CDR3, as DNA: TGTGCCAGCAGTGAAGGGTCAACAGGCGGGGCACCCCTCCACTTT. Translating it yields CASSEGSTGGAPLHF.

This clonotype showed up just a few times. This chain uses TRBV7-8 with TRBJ2-1; D is ambiguous. The ends were cut back, 1 base at V and 0 bases at J, with 10 bases in the middle. CDR3 length: 16 residues. From germline, CDR1 is SGHVS and CDR2 FQNEAQ. The CDR3 loop is CASSLGSQSSYNEQFF. The CDR3 coding sequence is TGTGCCAGCAGCTTAGGGTCCCAGAGCTCCTACAATGAGCAGTTCTTC.

V gene TRBV29-1 combines with J gene TRBJ2-2; 8 bases are a match to TRBD1. Germline V gene sequence: CDR1 SQVTM, CDR2 ANQGSEA. This CDR3 has 15 amino acids. The ends lost 3 bases at V and 1 base at J; junction bases unmatched: 4. The CDR3 protein is CSVDLGQGNTGELFF. The CDR3 nucleotides read TGCAGCGTTGACCTCGGACAGGGGAACACCGGGGAGCTGTTTTTT.

The chain uses TRBV7-9 and TRBJ1-1; D is uncertain. This CDR3 is 14 amino acids long. Germline V lookup: CDR1 SEHNR, CDR2 FQNEAQ (reference sequence). V was cut by 2 bases and J by 2 bases, with 9 bases left in between. The CDR3 DNA follows: TGTGCCAGCAGCTTACGGACGGACAACACTGAAGCTTTCTTT. It is translated as CASSLRTDNTEAFF.

This clonotype was observed a few times. The V and J genes are TRBV18 and TRBJ2-7; possible D gene TRBD2, 6 bases. Germline-derived CDR1 and CDR2 are KGHSH and LQKENI. The CDR3 consists of 14 residues. Trimming removed 3 bases from V and 3 bases from J, with 12 bases in between. Here the CDR3 reads CASSPWGEDYEQYF. In DNA, the CDR3 is TGTGCCAGCTCACCTTGGGGGGAGGACTACGAGCAGTACTTC.

The chain uses TRBV29-1 and TRBJ2-1; D unresolved. The CDR3 is 11 residues long. V gave up 6 bases and J gave up 3 bases, with 6 bases separating them. In germline, CDR1 is SQVTM, CDR2 ANQGSEA. CDR3 nucleotides: TGCAGCGTCGACATCTACAATGAGCAGTTCTTC. This codes for CSVDIYNEQFF.

This clonotype was seen more than once but under ten times. The chain is built from TRBV4-3 and TRBJ2-5; D gene ambiguous. The CDR3 length is 15 residues. V was clipped by 0 bases and J by 2 bases, with 10 bases between them. CDR1 LGHNA and CDR2 YSLEER come from the germline V gene. In DNA form, the CDR3 reads TGCGCCAGCAGCCAAGATTCTTCCGCGCAAGAGACCCAGTACTTC. This translates into CASSQDSSAQETQYF.

The genes are TRBV7-2 and TRBJ1-1; the D gene is possibly TRBD1 (6 bases). CDR1 and CDR2 from the germline V gene are SGHTA and FQGNSA. The CDR3 runs to 13 residues. Trimming stripped 5 bases from V and 5 bases from J, with 12 bases between. CDR3 nucleotide sequence: TGTGCCAGCAGCGCCCCAGGGGATACTGAAGCTTTCTTT. Encoded protein: CASSAPGDTEAFF. The entire variable domain, with the rest obtained from reference TRBV7-2 and TRBJ1-1, is as follows: GAGVSQSPSNKVTEKGKDVELRCDPISGHTALYWYRQSLGQGLEFLIYFQGNSAPDKSGLPSDRFSAERTGGSVSTLTIQRTQQEDSAVYLCASSAPGDTEAFFGQGTRLTVV.

V is TRBV27 and J is TRBJ1-6, with 10 nucleotides matching TRBD1. V lost 2 bases to trimming and J lost 7 bases; unmatched junction nucleotides: 2. The CDR3 extends over 15 amino acids. CDR1 is MNHEY and CDR2 is SMNVEV in the germline V gene (reference sequence). The DNA for the CDR3 is TGTGCCAGCAGTTTAAGGGGACAGGGGAATTCACCCCTCCACTTT. Protein sequence: CASSLRGQGNSPLHF.

J is TRBJ2-7 and V is TRBV11-1; possible D gene TRBD2, 5 bases. Germline CDR1 SGHAT, CDR2 FQDESV (reference sequence). The CDR3 is 12 amino acids. V lost 4 bases and J lost 3, with 7 bases in between. CDR3 protein: CASSSEGYEQYF. The CDR3 DNA reads as TGTGCCAGCAGCTCAGAGGGCTACGAGCAGTACTTC. The complete variable domain, with remaining parts taken from reference TRBV11-1 and TRBJ2-7, reads EAEVAQSPRYKITEKSQAVAFWCDPISGHATLYWYRQILGQGPELLVQFQDESVVDDSQLPKDRFSAERLKGVDSTLKIQPAELGDSAMYLCASSSEGYEQYFGPGTRLTVT.

This clonotype has ten or more counts. The chain carries TRBV25-1 and TRBJ2-3; unclear D gene. V was cut by 2 bases and J by 3 bases, with 6 bases left in between. There are 13 residues in the CDR3. The germline V gene has CDR1 MGHDK and CDR2 SYGVNS. The CDR3 region has the DNA TGTGCCAGCAGTGAAGGTGGGACAGATACGCAGTATTTT. Residues: CASSEGGTDTQYF.